This entry lists 21 T cell receptor beta chains sequenced from one sample in a study of identical twins. MiXCR, applied by TCRdb to the 5' RACE reads, yields one record per CDR3 protein. The sample carries approximately 350,000 distinct CDR3 sequences, 9% to 15% recorded once. The same data also went into a second study, on yellow fever vaccine responses in identical twins.

Sequenced sample: CD8+ T cells sorted from blood. The receptors stem from a woman under 30 in good health.

This clonotype was seen a handful of times. The gene calls are TRBV7-9 and TRBJ2-1; D may be TRBD2 (5 bases). The CDR3 has 14 amino acids. Germline CDR1 is SEHNR and CDR2 is FQNEAQ (reference sequence). V was pared by 3 bases and J by 4 bases, with 10 bases between. CDR3 protein: CASSLEDRYNEQFF. CDR3 in DNA: TGTGCCAGCAGCTTGGAGGATCGGTACAATGAGCAGTTCTTC.

In its sample, this clonotype was seen a few times. V is TRBV28 and J is TRBJ1-1; D call uncertain. Germline loops: CDR1 MDHEN, CDR2 SYDVKM. The CDR3 sequence is 14 residues long. The ends were cut back, 3 bases at V and 8 bases at J, with 16 bases in the middle. This CDR3 reads CASSFRLGVGEAFF. The CDR3 nucleotides read TGTGCCAGCAGTTTTAGGTTGGGTGTTGGGGAAGCTTTCTTT.

This clonotype has more than one count but fewer than ten. This chain links TRBV7-2 with TRBJ2-2; D ambiguous. V lost 2 bases, J lost 0 bases, and 10 bases lay in between. CDR3 size: 16 residues. CDR1 and CDR2 (germline): SGHTA, FQGNSA. The CDR3 spells CASSLNGSPNTGELFF. The CDR3, as DNA: TGTGCCAGCAGCTTAAATGGCTCGCCGAACACCGGGGAGCTGTTTTTT.

This clonotype was detected only a few times. The genes are TRBV5-4 and TRBJ2-7; TRBD2 matches at 7 bases. V trimming: 0 bases; J trimming: 2 bases; junction bases outside the gene matches: 5. The germline gives CDR1 SGHNT, CDR2 YYREEE (reference sequence). This CDR3 comprises 15 residues. The CDR3 loop reads CASSLGEAGAYEQYF. CDR3 sequence (DNA): TGTGCCAGCAGCTTGGGGGAGGCGGGAGCCTACGAGCAGTACTTC.

The table lists this clonotype with many counts. The CDR3 here is CASSQVVRETQYF. CDR3 coding DNA: TGCGCCAGCAGCCAAGTCGTTCGAGAGACCCAGTACTTC. The J gene is TRBJ2-5, the V gene TRBV4-1; unclear D gene. Per germline, CDR1 MGHRA and CDR2 YSYEKL. The CDR3 consists of 13 residues. The germline V and J ends were trimmed by 1 base and 4 bases, with 7 bases remaining between them.

This clonotype was detected only a few times. The gene calls are TRBV7-6 and TRBJ1-1; D is undetermined. This CDR3 comprises 14 residues. V lost 5 bases and J 4 bases, leaving 14 bases between the germline ends. Germline CDR1 is SGHVS and CDR2 is FNYEAQ. The CDR3 sequence is CASSPSPLTTEAFF. CDR3 coding DNA: TGTGCCAGCAGCCCAAGTCCCTTGACCACTGAAGCTTTCTTT. The complete variable domain, with remaining parts taken from reference TRBV7-6 and TRBJ1-1, reads GAGVSQSPRYKVTKRGQDVALRCDPISGHVSLYWYRQALGQGPEFLTYFNYEAQQDKSGLPNDRFSAERPEGSISTLTIQRTEQRDSAMYRCASSPSPLTTEAFFGQGTRLTVV.

The sample holds a few counts of this clonotype. This sequence joins TRBV4-2 and TRBJ2-1; 7 bases are shared with TRBD2. The CDR3 covers 16 residues. The J segment lost 1 base and the V segment lost 0 bases, leaving 3 bases of the junction unmatched. CDR1 and CDR2 from the germline V gene are LGHNA and YNFKEQ. CDR3 nucleotide sequence: TGTGCCAGCAGCCAAGATGGGGGGGAATCCTACAATGAGCAGTTCTTC. The encoded protein is CASSQDGGESYNEQFF.

This clonotype was picked up a small number of times. The CDR3 DNA reads as TGTGCCAGCAGTCCGACAGGGATGGGCAATGAGCAGTTCTTC. This codes for CASSPTGMGNEQFF. The chain recombines TRBV6-1 with TRBJ2-1; 7 bases fit TRBD1. Trimming removed 5 bases from V and 6 bases from J; junction bases left unmatched: 7. The CDR3 extends over 14 amino acids. Germline V gene lookup returns CDR1 MNHNS and CDR2 SASEGT.

This clonotype was seen a handful of times. The chain couples TRBV2 to TRBJ2-2; TRBD1 agrees at 7 bases. There are 15 residues in the CDR3. V was pared by 6 bases and J by 0 bases, with 4 bases of the junction left unmatched. Germline V gene lookup returns CDR1 SNHLY and CDR2 FYNNEI. CDR3 residues: CASSRDSANTGELFF. The DNA of the CDR3 is TGTGCCAGCAGCAGGGACAGCGCGAACACCGGGGAGCTGTTTTTT.

The J gene is TRBJ2-1, the V gene TRBV9, with 7 nucleotides matching TRBD1. Germline trimming cut 3 bases from V and 4 bases from J; bases unmatched to any gene: 4. The CDR3 is made up of 14 amino acids. The germline CDR1 and CDR2 sequences are SGDLS and YYNGEE. CDR3 coding DNA: TGTGCCAGCAGCGCAGGGACAGTTTACAATGAGCAGTTCTTC. Protein sequence: CASSAGTVYNEQFF.

The rearrangement joins TRBV5-1 to TRBJ2-5; possible D gene TRBD1, 5 bases. This CDR3 comprises 15 residues. Per germline, CDR1 SGHRS and CDR2 YFSETQ. V was pared by 3 bases and J by 2 bases, with 14 bases between. The CDR3 here is CASSWRQLQQETQYF. In DNA form, the CDR3 reads TGCGCCAGCAGCTGGAGACAGCTTCAACAAGAGACCCAGTACTTC.

This clonotype has a handful of counts. The chain is built from TRBV4-1 and TRBJ2-1; a possible D gene is TRBD2 (6 bases). Germline V gene data show CDR1 as MGHRA and CDR2 as YSYEKL. The CDR3 runs 16 residues. Trimming shortened V by 5 bases and J by 7 bases, and 21 bases separated the two germline ends. CDR3 amino acids: CASSGRGRSEGNEQFF. In nucleotides, the CDR3 is TGCGCCAGCAGCGGACGCGGACGATCGGAGGGAAATGAGCAGTTCTTC.

The chain is built from TRBV10-3 and TRBJ2-3; 8 bases agree with TRBD2. Germline CDR1 reads ENHRY; CDR2 reads SYGVKD. V lost 5 bases and J lost 1; bases outside the gene matches: 2. CDR3 length equals 14 residues. The CDR3 DNA reads as TGTGCCATCAGTACGACTAGCGGCACAGATACGCAGTATTTT. This encodes CAISTTSGTDTQYF.

The chain employs TRBV7-9 and TRBJ2-3; D is perhaps TRBD1 (6 bases). V was trimmed by 3 bases and J by 2 bases, leaving 9 bases between them. The V gene's germline CDR1 is SEHNR and CDR2 FQNEAQ (reference sequence). The CDR3 covers 14 residues. CDR3 residues: CASSFDRITDTQYF. In DNA form, the CDR3 reads TGTGCCAGCAGCTTCGACAGGATCACAGATACGCAGTATTTT.

The rearrangement joins TRBV7-9 to TRBJ1-1; D call uncertain. Trimming removed 5 bases at V and 4 bases at J, with 14 bases between. The CDR3 contains 14 residues. CDR1 SEHNR and CDR2 FQNEAQ come from the germline V gene (reference sequence). CDR3 residues: CASSPPRMSTEAFF. For the CDR3, the DNA is TGTGCCAGCAGCCCCCCTCGGATGAGCACTGAAGCTTTCTTT.

This clonotype was picked up many times. This chain joins TRBV12-3 or TRBV12-4 and TRBJ2-2, with 9 bases identical to TRBD1. The CDR3 contains 15 residues. V was pared by 3 bases and J by 5 bases, with 4 bases of the junction left unmatched. CDR3 sequence (DNA): TGTGCCAGCAGTTTGGGGACAGGGTATACCGGGGAGCTGTTTTTT. Encoded protein: CASSLGTGYTGELFF.

The rearrangement joins TRBV20-1 to TRBJ2-1; 8 bases fit TRBD2. The germline V gene encodes CDR1 DFQATT and CDR2 SNEGSKA (reference sequence). The CDR3 is 12 residues long. Trimming at V came to 6 bases and at J to 7 bases, leaving 5 bases not matched to a gene. CDR3 protein: CSAELAGNEQFF. The CDR3 nucleotides are TGCAGTGCCGAGCTAGCGGGTAATGAGCAGTTCTTC.

This clonotype was detected ten times or more. CDR3 bases: TGTGCCACCAGTGATCCGACAGGGGTTGAAGCTTTCTTT. Translating gives CATSDPTGVEAFF. J is TRBJ1-1 and V is TRBV24-1; TRBD1 agrees at 8 bases. Germline trimming cut 3 bases from V and 7 bases from J; bases unmatched to any gene: 3. CDR3 size: 13 residues. CDR1 is KGHDR, CDR2 SFDVKD, per germline.

There are many counts of this clonotype. J is TRBJ2-7 and V is TRBV12-3 or TRBV12-4; D is undetermined. The CDR3 has 13 residues. Trimming cost V 5 bases and J 5 bases, with 13 bases left between them. The CDR3 sequence: CASSRARWDEQYV. The CDR3 region has the DNA TGTGCCAGCAGTCGGGCTCGGTGGGACGAGCAGTACGTC.

Only a few counts were recorded for this clonotype. This CDR3 is CASSQEGMSSYNEQFF. DNA for the CDR3: TGTGCCAGCAGCCAAGAAGGCATGAGCTCCTACAATGAGCAGTTCTTC. The chain carries TRBV4-2 and TRBJ2-1; D remains unclear. The CDR3 spans 16 residues. V was clipped by 0 bases and J by 0 bases, with 9 bases between them. The germline CDR1 and CDR2 sequences are LGHNA and YNFKEQ.

The chain recombines TRBV7-9 with TRBJ2-1, with TRBD2 matching over 7 bases. V was pared by 1 base and J by 8 bases, with 5 bases of the junction left unmatched. Germline V gene lookup returns CDR1 SEHNR and CDR2 FQNEAQ (reference sequence). This CDR3 has 14 amino acids. In nucleotides, the CDR3 is TGTGCCAGCAGCTTAGGTTCTAGCGGCGATGAGCAGTTCTTC. It yields the protein CASSLGSSGDEQFF. Full variable domain (outside the CDR3, taken from reference TRBV7-9 and TRBJ2-1): DTGVSQNPRHKITKRGQNVTFRCDPISEHNRLYWYRQTLGQGPEFLTYFQNEAQLEKSRLLSDRFSAERPKGSFSTLEIQRTEQGDSAMYLCASSLGSSGDEQFFGPGTRLTVL.